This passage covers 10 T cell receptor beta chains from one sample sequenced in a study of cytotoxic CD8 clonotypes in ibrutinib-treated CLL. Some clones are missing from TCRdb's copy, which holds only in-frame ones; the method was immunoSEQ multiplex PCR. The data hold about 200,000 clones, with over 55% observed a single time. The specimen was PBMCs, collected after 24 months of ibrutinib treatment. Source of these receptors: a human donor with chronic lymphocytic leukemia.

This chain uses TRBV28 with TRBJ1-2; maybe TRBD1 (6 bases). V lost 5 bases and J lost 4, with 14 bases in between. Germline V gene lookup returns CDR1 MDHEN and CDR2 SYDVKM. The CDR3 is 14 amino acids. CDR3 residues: CASSPRRGIYGYTF. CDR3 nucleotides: TGTGCCAGCAGTCCCCGGAGGGGGATCTATGGCTACACCTTC.

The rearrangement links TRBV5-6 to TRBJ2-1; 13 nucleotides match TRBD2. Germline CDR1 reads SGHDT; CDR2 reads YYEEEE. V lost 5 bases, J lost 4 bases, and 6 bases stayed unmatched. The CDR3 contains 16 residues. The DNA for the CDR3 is TGTGCCAGCAGATCTGGACTAGCGGGGGTGTACAATGAGCAGTTCTTC. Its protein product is CASRSGLAGVYNEQFF.

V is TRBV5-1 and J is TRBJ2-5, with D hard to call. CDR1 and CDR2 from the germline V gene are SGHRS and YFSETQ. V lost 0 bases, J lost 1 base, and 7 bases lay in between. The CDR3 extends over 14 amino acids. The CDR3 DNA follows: TGCGCCAGCAGCTTGGCCAAGGCCCAAGAGACCCAGTACTTC. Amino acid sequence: CASSLAKAQETQYF.

The CDR3, as DNA: TGTGCCAGCAGTTGGTACCGGACGGGGGATTATAGCAATCAGCCCCAGCATTTT. It specifies CASSWYRTGDYSNQPQHF. The chain joins TRBV28 to TRBJ1-5, with D perhaps TRBD1 (5 bases). The CDR3 spans 18 residues. CDR1 MDHEN and CDR2 SYDVKM come from the germline V gene. The ends were cut back, 4 bases at V and 0 bases at J, with 19 bases in the middle.

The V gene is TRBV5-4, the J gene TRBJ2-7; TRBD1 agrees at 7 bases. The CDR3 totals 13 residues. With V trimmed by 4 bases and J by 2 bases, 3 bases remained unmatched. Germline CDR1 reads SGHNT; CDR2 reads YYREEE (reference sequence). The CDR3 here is CASSPDRTYEQYF. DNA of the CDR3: TGTGCCAGCAGCCCGGACAGGACCTACGAGCAGTACTTC.

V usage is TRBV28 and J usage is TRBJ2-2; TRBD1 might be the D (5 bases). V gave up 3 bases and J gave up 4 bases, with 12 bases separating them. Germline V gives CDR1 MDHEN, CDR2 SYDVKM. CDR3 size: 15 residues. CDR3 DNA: TGTGCCAGCAGTTTGGAGATCAGGGTCACCGGGGAGCTGTTTTTT. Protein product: CASSLEIRVTGELFF.

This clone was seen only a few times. The CDR3 reads CASRGVSYGYTF. CDR3 coding DNA: TGTGCCAGCAGGGGGGTCTCCTATGGCTACACCTTC. The chain employs TRBV5-5 and TRBJ1-2, with D perhaps matching TRBD1 (5 bases). The germline gives CDR1 SGHKS, CDR2 YYEKEE (reference sequence). The CDR3 contains 12 residues. Deletions cut 5 bases from V and 4 bases from J, with 9 bases between.

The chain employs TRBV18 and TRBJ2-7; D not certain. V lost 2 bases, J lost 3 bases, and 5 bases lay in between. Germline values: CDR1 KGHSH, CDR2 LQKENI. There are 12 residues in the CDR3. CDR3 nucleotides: TGTGCCAGCTCACCAGCTGGCTACGAGCAGTACTTC. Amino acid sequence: CASSPAGYEQYF.

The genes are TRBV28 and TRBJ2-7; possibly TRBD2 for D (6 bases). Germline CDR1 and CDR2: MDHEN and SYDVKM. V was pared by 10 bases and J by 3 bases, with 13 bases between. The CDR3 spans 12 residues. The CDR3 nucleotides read TGTGCCACCAGACTAGGGGACTACGAGCAGTACTTC. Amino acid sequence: CATRLGDYEQYF.

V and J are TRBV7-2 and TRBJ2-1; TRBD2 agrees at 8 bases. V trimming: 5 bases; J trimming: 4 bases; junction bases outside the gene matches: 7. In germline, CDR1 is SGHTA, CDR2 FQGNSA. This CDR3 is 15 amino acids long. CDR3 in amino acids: CASSPEAGVYNEQFF. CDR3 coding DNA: TGTGCCAGCAGCCCCGAAGCGGGAGTATACAATGAGCAGTTCTTC.